The T cell receptor (beta chain) described here comes from a study of blood T cell repertoires in COVID-19. Across the study: The samples span acute and convalescent COVID-19 from the United States, Italy and Spain.

In the original analysis: By means of reference gene primer amplification, nucleated cell counts were estimated. The method was immunoSEQ multiplex PCR; TCRdb's version includes in-frame clones alone and lacks a portion of them. V and J calls and clone size follow that table, whereas D and trimming were derived from the DNA. The table has about 73,000 clones, around 70% seen once; the top ten hold roughly a fifth. The CDR3 consists of 13 residues. Germline V gene data show CDR1 as SGHNT and CDR2 as YYREEE (reference sequence). The ends were cut back, 2 bases at V and 4 bases at J, with 7 bases in the middle.

Sequencing was done on a sample of peripheral blood. The sequence came from a man in his fifties or sixties with acute or convalescent COVID-19. This chain connects TRBV5-4 to TRBJ2-1; possible D gene TRBD1, 5 bases. CDR3 DNA: TGTGCCAGCAGCTTTCAGGGATACAATGAGCAGTTCTTC. Translation gives CASSFQGYNEQFF.